The clone carrying this TCR beta chain occurred many times. Its antigen is unknown. Libraries of TCR beta came from quantitative 5'-RACE with molecular barcodes. TCRdb re-derived calls from the 5' RACE reads in MiXCR, one entry per CDR3 protein. Of roughly 490,000 distinct CDR3 sequences listed, roughly 5% were seen once; the top ten hold around 3.4%. The CDR3 loop spans 13 amino acids. Trimming shortened V by 2 bases and J by 2 bases, and 8 bases separated the two germline ends. From germline, CDR1 is SGHRS and CDR2 YFSETQ. The source of the sample is a study of CD8 T cells in ankylosing spondylitis. Overall study findings and caveats: A CD8+ phenotype characterized the disease-linked clones, which were relatively rare in peripheral blood. Within matched ankylosing spondylitis synovial fluid, disease-linked clones were reportedly significantly enriched. Made up of fewer than 10 highly homologous variants, a TCR beta motif appeared characteristic of ankylosing spondylitis blood. Some motif variants were previously reported in reactive arthritis synovial fluid and blood.

The chain carries TRBV5-1 and TRBJ2-7; D is unresolved. Material: blood, either unsorted or a sorted T cell fraction (not recorded which). The receptor comes from a male donor with ankylosing spondylitis. The CDR3: CASSFSTPYEQYF. The CDR3 nucleotides read TGCGCCAGCAGCTTCTCCACACCCTACGAGCAGTACTTC.